This T cell receptor beta chain was profiled in a study of shared clonotypes between healthy human individuals. Several immunoSEQ 96-well plates shared each subset's DNA, each plate a replicate. Replicate sorted-subset PCRs were loaded with around 0.2 ug DNA, 31,000 or so T cell genomes. Assay: immunoSEQ multiplex PCR; the TCRdb copy retains only in-frame clones and omits some. The sample includes hundreds of thousands of clones, 85% to 95% of them seen just once. Selected positively for CCR7 and CD45RO-negative, naive CD8 cells excluded terminally differentiated effector memory CD45RA+ cells. V lost 5 bases and J 4 bases, leaving 24 bases between the germline ends. Per the germline V gene, CDR1 is SEHNR and CDR2 is FQNEAQ (reference sequence). The CDR3 runs to 17 residues.

The sequenced sample was naive CD8+ T cells sorted from blood. The receptor was derived from a man aged 25-45 years in good health. The rearrangement uses TRBV7-9 and TRBJ2-7; either TRBD1 or TRBD2 may supply D (6 bases each). CDR3 coding DNA: TGTGCCAGCAGCACGGGCAGGGGCTTAACGGGAGAATACGAGCAGTACTTC. Translating it yields CASSTGRGLTGEYEQYF.